This T cell receptor (beta chain) appears in the sequencing data of a study of T cell repertoires in cytomegalovirus infection. For the study at large: HLA-C-restricted CMV epitopes, recently identified, and well-studied HLA-B-restricted ones were used by the study. Evidence of both CMV infection and a matching HLA type came from public TCR beta signatures.

This clonotype showed up just a few times. No antigen is known for it. Overall study results and limits: Carriage of CMV together with the relevant HLA was identifiable through cumulative public TCR beta family frequency. It was HLA-C-restricted CMV-specific TCR beta clonotypes that dominated the response ex vivo.

TCRdb re-called the reads with MiXCR, one entry per CDR3 protein. The sample includes roughly 990,000 distinct CDR3 sequences, around 30% of them seen just once. Germline V gene data show CDR1 as SGHDT and CDR2 as YYEEEE. V was clipped by 0 bases and J by 14 bases; unmatched bases: 4. CDR3 size: 12 residues. Sample: cultured CD8+ T cells from PBMCs, taken from culture after CMV antigen stimulation. The origin of this receptor is a human donor in good health (CMV status not recorded). Some clones in this sample may be carry-over from other donors' samples. V is TRBV5-6 and J is TRBJ2-3; 9 bases match TRBD2. CDR3 DNA sequence: TGTGCCAGCAGCTTGGCTCTAGCGGGGTGGTATTTT. Its translation is CASSLALAGWYF.